These 26 T cell receptor beta chains originate from one sample sequenced in a study of cytomegalovirus exposure and HLA in healthy donors (dated by TCRdb to 2016 to 2017). The library was generated by the immunoSEQ multiplex PCR assay. The multiplex PCR relied on a mix of 60 forward primers for TCR Vbeta segments and 13 reverse primers for TCR Jbeta segments. TCRdb carries this immuneACCESS record with in-frame sequences only. Its versions omit some clonotypes, under half of them owing to an unresolved V gene in the studies checked, with the rest unexplained. In all, the sample holds 150,000 to 200,000 clones, and approximately 72% of those were seen once. Approximately 1.5% of the sample goes to the ten largest clones. Input material: PBMCs. The receptors originated from a man aged 50 to 59 in good health and CMV-seronegative.

This rearrangement joins TRBV7-3 to TRBJ2-5; TRBD2 agrees at 8 bases. The germline CDR1 and CDR2 sequences are SGHTA and FQGTGA. The CDR3 extends over 15 amino acids. Losses at the gene ends were 2 bases for V and 5 bases for J; bases not matched to a gene: 7. The CDR3 sequence is CASSLAGGPGETQYF. CDR3 sequence (DNA): TGTGCCAGCAGCTTAGCGGGGGGCCCGGGGGAGACCCAGTACTTC.

V usage is TRBV7-6 and J usage is TRBJ2-1; TRBD1 agrees at 10 bases. In germline, CDR1 is SGHVS, CDR2 FNYEAQ. J gave up 0 bases and V 4 bases, and 6 bases lay outside the gene matches. The CDR3 is 17 residues long. The CDR3 loop is CASSSRQGAISYNEQFF. The CDR3, as DNA: TGTGCCAGCAGCTCCAGACAGGGGGCAATCTCCTACAATGAGCAGTTCTTC.

This chain joins TRBV28 and TRBJ2-7; TRBD2 aligns across 7 bases. In germline, CDR1 is MDHEN, CDR2 SYDVKM. Trimming took 7 bases from V and 4 from J; bases not matched to a gene: 16. The CDR3 totals 16 residues. CDR3 bases: TGTGCCAGCAACACCCCGGGGGGAGGGCTGGGGTACGAGCAGTACTTC. Amino acid sequence: CASNTPGGGLGYEQYF.

The V gene is TRBV5-1, the J gene TRBJ1-3; 9 positions agree with TRBD1. CDR1 and CDR2 (germline): SGHRS, YFSETQ. Trimming took 4 bases from V and 4 from J; bases not matched to a gene: 3. The CDR3 loop spans 14 amino acids. The chain's CDR3 is CASSGGTGGNTIYF. The CDR3 DNA reads TGCGCCAGCAGCGGGGGGACAGGGGGAAACACCATATATTTT.

This clone was seen only a few times. The chain couples TRBV28 to TRBJ1-1; 9 positions agree with TRBD1. V lost 8 bases, J lost 1 base, and 8 bases stayed unmatched. The CDR3 length is 15 residues. Per germline, CDR1 MDHEN and CDR2 SYDVKM. The CDR3 DNA is TGTGCCAGCCTAGAACAGGGGGCCCCGAACACTGAAGCTTTCTTT. Its protein product is CASLEQGAPNTEAFF.

This chain connects TRBV25-1 to TRBJ1-2; D remains ambiguous. The CDR3 sequence is 14 residues long. The germline gives CDR1 MGHDK, CDR2 SYGVNS. The V and J ends lost 1 base and 4 bases respectively, with 10 bases between them. The CDR3 bases are TGTGCCAGCAGTGAATCCGGTGGGAGCTATGGCTACACCTTC. Translation gives CASSESGGSYGYTF.

The chain carries TRBV18 and TRBJ1-5; TRBD1 matches at 9 bases. This CDR3 has 14 amino acids. Unmatched junction bases numbered 5, after V lost 4 bases and J lost 7 bases. Germline assignment: CDR1 KGHSH and CDR2 LQKENI. CDR3 loop: CASSLGTGSQPQHF. CDR3 in DNA: TGTGCCAGCTCACTAGGGACAGGGAGCCAGCCCCAGCATTTT. The entire variable domain, with the rest obtained from reference TRBV18 and TRBJ1-5, is as follows: NAGVMQNPRHLVRRRGQEARLRCSPMKGHSHVYWYRQLPEEGLKFMVYLQKENIIDESGMPKERFSAEFPKEGPSILRIQQVVRGDSAAYFCASSLGTGSQPQHFGDGTRLSIL.

This chain connects TRBV2 to TRBJ2-5; D not resolved. The end of the DNA aligns better with TRBJ2-7, so the J call may be wrong. The CDR3 sequence is 14 residues long. Germline V lookup: CDR1 SNHLY, CDR2 FYNNEI. The CDR3 bases are TGTGCCAGCAGCGAATCAAATGTGTTGTACGAGCAGTACTTC. Translating it yields CASSESNVLYEQYF.

V usage is TRBV7-2 and J usage is TRBJ2-5; possibly TRBD2 for D (5 bases). From germline, CDR1 is SGHTA and CDR2 FQGNSA. Between the trimmed V and J ends, which lost 5 bases and 1 base, there was a span of 11 bases. This CDR3 has 14 residues. The CDR3 spells CASSRQRVQETQYF. The DNA of the CDR3 is TGTGCCAGCAGCCGTCAGAGGGTCCAAGAGACCCAGTACTTC.

The rearrangement uses TRBV28 and TRBJ1-2; 7 bases agree with TRBD1. With 7 bases clipped from V and 5 bases from J, the junction kept 13 bases outside the gene matches. Germline CDR1 reads MDHEN; CDR2 reads SYDVKM. The CDR3 is 15 residues long. The DNA of the CDR3 is TGTGCCAGCAATCGTCCCACGGGACAGCATTATGGCTACACCTTC. This codes for CASNRPTGQHYGYTF.

V gene TRBV5-5 combines with J gene TRBJ1-2; 10 bases align to TRBD1. Trimming at V came to 3 bases and at J to 8 bases, leaving 1 base not matched to a gene. The length of the CDR3 is 12 residues. Per germline, CDR1 SGHKS and CDR2 YYEKEE (reference sequence). CDR3: CASSWDRGGYTF. The CDR3 nucleotides are TGTGCCAGCAGCTGGGACAGGGGAGGCTACACCTTC.

This sequence joins TRBV10-3 and TRBJ1-2; 7 nucleotides align to TRBD1. The germline CDR1 and CDR2 sequences are ENHRY and SYGVKD. This CDR3 contains 13 residues. The ends lost 2 bases at V and 12 bases at J; junction bases unmatched: 9. The CDR3: CAISEPGGGGHTF. In DNA, the CDR3 is TGTGCCATCAGTGAGCCGGGAGGGGGCGGGCACACCTTC.

The rearrangement links TRBV5-5 to TRBJ1-1, with TRBD1 matching over 8 bases. Germline V gives CDR1 SGHKS, CDR2 YYEKEE (reference sequence). V was pared by 5 bases and J by 2 bases, with 11 bases of the junction left unmatched. This CDR3 region has 16 residues. Here the CDR3 reads CASSPEWGQVNTEAFF. Written as DNA, the CDR3 is TGTGCCAGCAGTCCGGAATGGGGACAGGTCAACACTGAAGCTTTCTTT.

CDR3 DNA sequence: TGTGCCAGCAGTGACTCTTTGGGGAGCCCCCGGGATACGCAGTATTTT. Translating it yields CASSDSLGSPRDTQYF. The chain is built from TRBV6-4 and TRBJ2-3; tentatively, D is TRBD2 (5 bases). CDR1 and CDR2 (germline): MRHNA, SNTAGT. Trimming cost V 0 bases and J 6 bases, with 16 bases left between them. CDR3 length: 16 amino acids.

The chain uses TRBV10-1 and TRBJ2-7, with unresolved D. The V end lost 8 bases, the J end lost 8 bases, and 13 bases lay between the germline ends. The CDR3 is 11 amino acids. Germline CDR1 WNHNN, CDR2 SYGVQD (reference sequence). The CDR3 DNA reads TGCGCCAGCGGGCAGTCCTATCAGCAGTACTTC. This sequence encodes CASGQSYQQYF.

The chain carries TRBV27 and TRBJ2-7, with TRBD1 matching 8 bases. The CDR3 extends over 14 amino acids. V dropped 5 bases and J dropped 3; count of bases not matched to a gene: 6. Looked up from germline, CDR1 is MNHEY and CDR2 is SMNVEV (reference sequence). CDR3 protein: CASSVKQGVYEQYF. In DNA, the CDR3 is TGTGCCAGCAGTGTTAAACAGGGGGTCTACGAGCAGTACTTC.

The chain joins TRBV2 to TRBJ1-6; D gene ambiguous. In germline, CDR1 is SNHLY, CDR2 FYNNEI. V lost 4 bases and J lost 5, with 9 bases in between. The CDR3 covers 14 residues. CDR3: CASSVTRDNSPLHF. The CDR3 DNA sequence: TGTGCCAGCAGTGTAACCCGAGATAATTCACCCCTCCACTTT.

The V call is TRBV7-9, the J call TRBJ2-2; 7 nucleotides align to TRBD1. Trimming at V came to 6 bases and at J to 0 bases, leaving 7 bases not matched to a gene. CDR1 SEHNR and CDR2 FQNEAQ come from the germline V gene (reference sequence). The CDR3 is 16 amino acids. The CDR3: CASRDPGTANTGELFF. CDR3 DNA: TGTGCCAGCAGGGACCCAGGGACAGCGAACACCGGGGAGCTGTTTTTT. Drawing the rest from reference TRBV7-9 and TRBJ2-2, the complete variable domain is DTGVSQNPRHKITKRGQNVTFRCDPISEHNRLYWYRQTLGQGPEFLTYFQNEAQLEKSRLLSDRFSAERPKGSFSTLEIQRTEQGDSAMYLCASRDPGTANTGELFFGEGSRLTVL.

CDR3 DNA: TGTGCCAGCAGTGAATACAGTAAGCGTGATGAAGCTTTCTTT. Its protein is CASSEYSKRDEAFF. V gene TRBV25-1 combines with J gene TRBJ1-1; D unclear. The length of the CDR3 is 14 residues. Germline V gene data show CDR1 as MGHDK and CDR2 as SYGVNS. Trimming stripped 0 bases from V and 7 bases from J, with 12 bases between.

This clone was detected a few times. V is TRBV11-2 and J is TRBJ2-2, with TRBD2 identical over 10 bases. The trim removed 3 bases at V and 5 bases at J, leaving 12 bases unmatched. Germline V lookup: CDR1 SGHAT, CDR2 FQNNGV. The CDR3 totals 18 residues. CDR3 sequence reads: CASSFSKSGGARTGELFF. Written as DNA, the CDR3 is TGTGCCAGCAGCTTCTCCAAGAGCGGGGGGGCGAGGACCGGGGAGCTGTTTTTT.

The chain links TRBV21-1 to TRBJ1-6; the tabulated D call, TRBD1, remains unverified against the DNA. TRBV21-1 is shown as a pseudogene. This CDR3 region has 17 residues. This chain's CDR3 is CASSKALCAGENPPLHF. The CDR3 coding sequence is TGTGCCAGCAGCAAAGCGCTTTGTGCAGGGGAAAATCCACCCCTCCACTTT.

The chain combines TRBV7-9 with TRBJ2-2, with 11 positions matching TRBD1. The CDR3 runs to 17 residues. The J segment lost 7 bases and the V segment lost 5 bases, leaving 12 bases of the junction unmatched. From germline, CDR1 is SEHNR and CDR2 FQNEAQ (reference sequence). CDR3 in DNA: TGTGCCAGCAGCCCAACGACTGGACAGGGGGCCGGCGGGGAGCTGTTTTTT. Translating it yields CASSPTTGQGAGGELFF.

This clone was recorded a few times. This sequence joins TRBV6-1 and TRBJ2-2; 11 nucleotides align to TRBD2. The CDR3 sequence is 15 residues long. Germline V gene data show CDR1 as MNHNS and CDR2 as SASEGT. With 2 bases clipped from V and 9 bases from J, the junction kept 5 bases outside the gene matches. The CDR3 here is CASSELVAGGRELFF. The CDR3, as DNA: TGTGCCAGCAGTGAATTGGTAGCGGGGGGGCGGGAGCTGTTTTTT.

In DNA form, the CDR3 reads TGTGCCAGCAGCCCTCGGGACAGACCCCTTCTTGGCTACACCTTC. Amino acids: CASSPRDRPLLGYTF. The V gene is TRBV9, the J gene TRBJ1-2; the match to TRBD1 covers 7 bases. V gave up 4 bases and J gave up 7 bases; unmatched junction bases: 13. There are 15 residues in the CDR3. The germline V gene has CDR1 SGDLS and CDR2 YYNGEE.

This clone was observed a handful of times. V is TRBV2 and J is TRBJ2-3; 10 bases align to TRBD2. Looked up from germline, CDR1 is SNHLY and CDR2 is FYNNEI. The CDR3 covers 17 residues. V gave up 4 bases and J gave up 1 base; unmatched junction bases: 8. The DNA of the CDR3 is TGTGCCAGCAGTGGGACTCTAGCGGGGGTACGCACAGATACGCAGTATTTT. Encoded protein: CASSGTLAGVRTDTQYF.

The chain is built from TRBV10-3 and TRBJ1-4, with D perhaps TRBD1 (6 bases). Looked up from germline, CDR1 is ENHRY and CDR2 is SYGVKD. Trimming removed 4 bases from V and 2 bases from J, with 11 bases in between. CDR3 size: 15 residues. The CDR3 sequence: CAISGGPGTNEKLFF. The CDR3 nucleotides are TGTGCCATCAGTGGGGGGCCTGGGACTAATGAAAAACTGTTTTTT.